This T cell receptor beta chain was sequenced in a study of monozygotic twins with inflammatory bowel disease. Findings and limits, study-wide: By inverse Simpson index, TCRbeta diversity was lower in IBD patients than in healthy co-twins. For repertoire similarity, concordant twins did not differ from discordant twins, possibly because power was limited. Especially with disease activity, IBD patients shared fewer clonotypes with others than healthy twins did.

Comment on this clonotype: What it binds is unknown.

For each CDR3 protein, TCRdb gives one entry from its re-call of the 5' RACE reads, without DNA. Here the sample table reports around 370,000 distinct CDR3 sequences. The CDR3 loop spans 14 amino acids. Per the germline V gene, CDR1 is GTSNPN and CDR2 is SVGIG (reference sequence). The chain uses TRBV30 and TRBJ2-1; TCRdb designates TRBD2, a call that cannot be tested without DNA. The sequenced material came from blood. The clonotype was recovered from a human donor with ulcerative colitis or Crohn's disease, or a healthy co-twin of an affected twin (not recorded which). Here the CDR3 reads CAWSGSGPYNEQFF.